Described below is a single T cell receptor beta chain sequence and its context. Its specificity is not known. The sample is drawn from a study of T-cell memory formation after mild COVID-19. General observations from the study: In pre-infection memory, a portion of responding clones appeared, which suggested that cross-reactive memory joined.

A 5'RACE reaction primed in the constant segment made cDNA libraries of TCR alpha and TCR beta, and these carried sample barcodes and UMIs. One entry per CDR3 protein, called by TCRdb with MiXCR from the 5' RACE reads. Of under 250,000 distinct CDR3 sequences in the sample, less than 20% were seen once. The source material was PBMCs or a T cell subset sorted from them (not recorded which). The clonotype originates from an adult woman who had mild COVID-19 (a few samples of this study predate the infection). Cell type and time point are not known.

CDR3 nucleotide sequence: TGTGCCAGCAGTGATGGGACAGCCAAAAACATTCAGTACTTC. Translating gives CASSDGTAKNIQYF. The V call is TRBV2, the J call TRBJ2-4; D tentatively reads TRBD1 or TRBD2 (5 bases each). Germline values: CDR1 SNHLY, CDR2 FYNNEI. The V gene lost 3 bases and the J gene lost 0 bases, with 6 bases spanning the gap. The CDR3 covers 14 residues.